The rows below give T cell receptor beta chains drawn from one sample of a study of shared clonotypes between healthy human individuals. TCRdb keeps only in-frame clones here, not all; method: immunoSEQ multiplex PCR. The sample shows about 2.2 million clones, around 93% of them seen only once. The sample consisted of naive CD8+ T cells from PBMCs. The receptors shown here come from a man younger than 35 in good health. Some clones in this sample may be carry-over from other donors' samples. Each CDR3 is given with its conserved first and last residue. The D gene is left open where the match is weak. Clone size, where shown, is once, few, many, or a class for clones that have expanded.

v_call	j_call	clone_size	d_call	cdr3_nt	cdr3_aa
TRBV9	TRBJ2-2	NA	NA	TGTGCCAGCAGCGTAGGTTCGGCGTCAGCCGGGGAGCTGTTTTTT	CASSVGSASAGELFF
TRBV2	TRBJ2-1	NA	TRBD2	TGTGCCAGCAGCCCGGGGCAGGACCGGACTAGCGGGGGCAATGAGCAGTTCTTC	CASSPGQDRTSGGNEQFF
TRBV4-2	TRBJ1-2	NA	NA	TGTGCCAGCAGCCCTCTAAACAGTCCGGGGGGGGCGGTTGGCTACACCTTC	CASSPLNSPGGAVGYTF
TRBV6-5	TRBJ1-2	NA	NA	TGTGCCAGCAGTTACTCTGGGGGCTCCGTTGGCTACACCTTC	CASSYSGGSVGYTF
TRBV5-4	TRBJ2-2	NA	TRBD1	TGTGCCAGCAGCTACGGGACAGGGTTAGCCGGGGAGCTGTTTTTT	CASSYGTGLAGELFF
TRBV19	TRBJ1-1	NA	TRBD1	TGTGCCAGTAGTATGACAGGGCTGAACACTGAAGCTTTCTTT	CASSMTGLNTEAFF
TRBV15	TRBJ2-7	few	NA	TGTGCCACCAGCACGGCAGGCTACGAGCAGTACTTC	CATSTAGYEQYF
TRBV28	TRBJ2-1	NA	TRBD2	TGTGCCAGCACCCGTGGGGGGGCTAGCGGGAGCCCGAGCTCCTACAATGAGCAGTTCTTC	CASTRGGASGSPSSYNEQFF
TRBV28	TRBJ1-2	NA	NA	TGTGCCAGCGGACTGAGGGGGGTGCCATTTTATGGCTACACCTTC	CASGLRGVPFYGYTF
TRBV7-6	TRBJ1-2	NA	NA	TGTGCCAGCAGCTTAGGGACGGTCTATGGCTACACCTTC	CASSLGTVYGYTF
TRBV7-8	TRBJ2-1	NA	TRBD2	TGTGCCAGCAGCTCAGCGCTAGCGGGAGCGTACAATGAGCAGTTCTTC	CASSSALAGAYNEQFF
TRBV27	TRBJ2-1	NA	TRBD2	TGTGCCAGCAGTTTTGGCGGGAGGGGAGGCAATGAGCAGTTCTTC	CASSFGGRGGNEQFF
TRBV6-4	TRBJ2-2	NA	NA	TGTGCCAGCAGTGACTCTCCCTGGTCCGGGGAGCTGTTTTTT	CASSDSPWSGELFF
TRBV7-9	TRBJ2-3	NA	TRBD2	TGTGCCAGCAGCTCAGGGACTAGCGGGCCTGAGGCTCCAGATACGCAGTATTTT	CASSSGTSGPEAPDTQYF
TRBV7-6	TRBJ2-3	NA	NA	TGTGCCAGCAGCTTAGGGGCTTTCACAGATACGCAGTATTTT	CASSLGAFTDTQYF
TRBV30	TRBJ1-1	NA	NA	TGTGCCTGGGGGGGGACCCAGGTCGACACTGAAGCTTTCTTT	CAWGGTQVDTEAFF
TRBV9	TRBJ1-1	NA	NA	TGTGCCAGCAGCGTAGAGCCGGGAGAGGGGGCTGAAGCTTTCTTT	CASSVEPGEGAEAFF